This TCR beta chain was sequenced for a study of blood T cell repertoires in COVID-19. At the level of the study: Samples came from the United States, Italy and Spain, spanning acute and convalescent COVID-19. From T cells, B-cell-depleted T cells, or PBMCs came the material, which was cDNA or gDNA.

Study processing details: Using reference gene primer amplification, nucleated cell counts were estimated. Profiling relied on immunoSEQ multiplex PCR, and the TCRdb table lists in-frame clones only, not all of them. V and J calls and clone size come straight from that table; D and trimming were deduced from the DNA. Of 300,000 to 400,000 clones in the sample, approximately 86% are singletons; the top ten hold roughly a tenth. Trimming removed 3 bases from V and 3 bases from J; junction bases left unmatched: 13. Germline-derived CDR1 and CDR2 are SGHVS and FQNEAQ. The CDR3 loop spans 17 amino acids. The rearrangement uses TRBV7-8 and TRBJ2-7; 8 nucleotides agree with TRBD2. The clonotype comes from a man younger than 40 with COVID-19, enrolled during active disease. Specimen: peripheral blood. The chain's CDR3 is CASSFAAGGLSHYEQYF. The CDR3 coding sequence is TGTGCCAGCAGCTTTGCGGCGGGAGGCCTCTCTCACTACGAGCAGTACTTC.